This TCR beta chain originates from a study of breast tumors, draining lymph nodes, adjacent tissues. Axillary draining lymph nodes of breast cancer patients supplied the node samples. This clonotype came up many times. Its specificity is unknown. Regarding the study as a whole: The data were judged consistent with most tumor T cells coming from lymph node and expanding in tumor. Luminal-like breast cancer showed significantly greater tumor-nontumor repertoire similarity than basal-like breast cancer did.

From the multiplex PCR reads, TCRdb called clonotypes with MiXCR, one entry per CDR3 protein. Counted here are 75,000 to 100,000 distinct CDR3 sequences, roughly 19% occurring once; the ten biggest clones make up around 2.4%. Sequenced input: axillary lymph node tissue. This clonotype was obtained from a female donor with breast cancer. Some clones in this sample may be carry-over from other donors' samples.

CDR3 protein: CASSRRGLDYGYTF. The CDR3 nucleotides read TGTGCCAGCAGTCGCAGGGGGCTGGACTATGGCTACACCTTC. J is TRBJ1-2 and V is TRBV28, with TRBD1 matching 8 bases. The CDR3 consists of 14 residues. The germline V gene has CDR1 MDHEN and CDR2 SYDVKM. V lost 5 bases, J lost 3 bases, and 5 bases stayed unmatched.